This TCR beta chain was recorded in a study of T-cell reconstitution after alpha-beta-depleted transplantation in children. This clonotype was seen repeatedly, ten times or more. Researchers prepared the TCRbeta library using unique molecular identifiers, the study reports. TCRdb re-analysed the PCR reads in MiXCR, keeping a single row per CDR3 protein. This sample has a few hundred thousand distinct CDR3 sequences, with 10% found just once. The starting material was PBMCs from the stem cell graft donor, obtained from the stem cell graft. The receptor was isolated from a human donor who donated a stem cell graft to a child with acute lymphoblastic leukemia.

The CDR3 DNA sequence: TGTGCCAGCAGCCCGGGAGGGCCTGGGACAGATACGCAGTATTTT. This gives the protein CASSPGGPGTDTQYF. V is TRBV7-2 and J is TRBJ2-3; 8 bases map to TRBD2. The germline gives CDR1 SGHTA, CDR2 FQGNSA. Trimming took 5 bases from V and 3 from J; bases not matched to a gene: 7. The CDR3 is 15 amino acids.